A selection of T cell receptor beta chains follows, all from one sample in a study of CD8 T cells in ankylosing spondylitis. Via MiXCR, TCRdb re-called the 5' RACE reads, giving one row per CDR3 protein. The repertoire consists of some 140,000 distinct CDR3 sequences, with roughly 8.8% occurring once and the leading ten covering 7.3%. The sequenced sample was synovial fluid, either unsorted or a sorted T cell fraction (not recorded which). Receptors originate from a male donor with ankylosing spondylitis. The CDR3 runs from the conserved cysteine through the conserved F or W. D genes are given only for firm matches. Some rows mark clone size as missing; the rest say once, few, many or name a class of expanded clone.

v_call	j_call	d_call	clone_size	cdr3_nt	cdr3_aa
TRBV7-6	TRBJ2-7	TRBD1	few	TGTGCCAGCAGCTTAGAGGGGACAGGACTCTACGAGCAGTACTTC	CASSLEGTGLYEQYF
TRBV2	TRBJ1-1	-	-	TGTGCCAGCAAATCCCCCCCTGAAGCTTTCTTT	CASKSPPEAFF
TRBV5-1	TRBJ2-1	-	few	TGCGCCAGCAGCTTGCCGGGACTGAGCTCCTACAATGAGCAGTTCTTC	CASSLPGLSSYNEQFF
TRBV29-1	TRBJ1-2	-	many	TGCAGCGTTTCGCTGGGTCAAGGGAGCTATGGCTACACCTTC	CSVSLGQGSYGYTF
TRBV20-1	TRBJ2-7	-	few	TGCAGTGCCGTTAGTAACGAGCAGTACTTC	CSAVSNEQYF
TRBV6-1	TRBJ2-1	-	-	TGTGCCAGCAGTGAAGTCGGAGGATCGAGCTCCTACAATGAGCAGTTCTTC	CASSEVGGSSSYNEQFF
TRBV18	TRBJ1-2	-	-	TGTGCCAGCTCAAGTACGGTGGCTGATCTTCCTGAGGGCTACACCTTC	CASSSTVADLPEGYTF
TRBV10-2	TRBJ2-1	-	few	TGCGCCAGCACCCGGGACCAATACAATGAGCAGTTCTTC	CASTRDQYNEQFF
TRBV10-3	TRBJ2-3	TRBD2	-	TGTGCCATCAGCCCGGGACTAGCGGGCACAGATACGCAGTATTTT	CAISPGLAGTDTQYF
TRBV12-3/TRBV12-4	TRBJ1-1	-	many	TGTGCCAGCAGCCGCGACACTGAAGCTTTCTTT	CASSRDTEAFF
TRBV6-1	TRBJ2-3	-	many	TGTGCCAGCATGAGAGCCGCCCAGCATACGCAGTATTTT	CASMRAAQHTQYF
TRBV20-1	TRBJ2-2	-	many	TGCAGTGCTAGAGGGTTCACGAACACCGGGGAGCTGTTTTTT	CSARGFTNTGELFF
TRBV7-2	TRBJ2-6	-	-	TGTGCCAGCAGCTTACAGGCCTGGGGGTCCGGGGCCAACGTCCTGACTTTC	CASSLQAWGSGANVLTF
TRBV29-1	TRBJ2-2	-	-	TGCAGCGGTCGGACAGCGAACACCGGGGAGCTGTTTTTT	CSGRTANTGELFF
TRBV5-1	TRBJ2-1	TRBD2	-	TGCGCCAGCAGCCCGCGGACTAGCGGGGGGGGCTACAATGAGCAGTTCTTC	CASSPRTSGGGYNEQFF
TRBV9	TRBJ2-1	-	few	TGTGCCAGCAGCGCACCAAATAACAATGAGCAGTTCTTC	CASSAPNNNEQFF
TRBV7-2	TRBJ1-1	-	many	TGTGCCAGCACCTTCGGGGACACTGAAGCTTTCTTT	CASTFGDTEAFF
TRBV7-9	TRBJ2-7	-	many	TGTGCCAGCAGCTTAGTCATGGTCCCCTACGAGCAGTACTTC	CASSLVMVPYEQYF
TRBV20-1	TRBJ2-5	-	few	TGCAGTGCTAGCATTCCTTTTGGGACCCAGTACTTC	CSASIPFGTQYF